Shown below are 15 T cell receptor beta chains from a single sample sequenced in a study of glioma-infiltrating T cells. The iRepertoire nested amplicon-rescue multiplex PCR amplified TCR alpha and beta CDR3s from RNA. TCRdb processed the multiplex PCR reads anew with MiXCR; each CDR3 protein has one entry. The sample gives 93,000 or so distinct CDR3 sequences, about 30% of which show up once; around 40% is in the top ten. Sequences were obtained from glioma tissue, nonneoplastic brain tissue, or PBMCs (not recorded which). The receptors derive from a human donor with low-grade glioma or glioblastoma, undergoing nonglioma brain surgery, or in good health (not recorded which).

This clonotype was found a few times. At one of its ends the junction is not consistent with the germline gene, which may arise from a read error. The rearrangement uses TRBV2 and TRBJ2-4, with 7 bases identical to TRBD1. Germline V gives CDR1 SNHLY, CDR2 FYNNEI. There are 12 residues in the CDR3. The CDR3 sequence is CASSTWTGSQDF. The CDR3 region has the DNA TGTGCCAGCAGCACCTGGACAGGCAGCCAGGACTTC.

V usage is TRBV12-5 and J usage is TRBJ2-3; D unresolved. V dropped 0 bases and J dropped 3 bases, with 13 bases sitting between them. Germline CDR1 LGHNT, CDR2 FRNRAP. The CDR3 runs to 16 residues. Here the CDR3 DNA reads TGTGCTAGTGGTTTGGTATATGCTGGGCCTACAGATACGCAGTATTTT. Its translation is CASGLVYAGPTDTQYF.

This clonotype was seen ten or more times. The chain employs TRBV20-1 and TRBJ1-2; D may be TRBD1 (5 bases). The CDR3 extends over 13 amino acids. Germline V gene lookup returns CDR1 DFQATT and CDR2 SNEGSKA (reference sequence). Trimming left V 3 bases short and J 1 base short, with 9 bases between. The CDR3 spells CSASAGSNYGYTF. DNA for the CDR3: TGCAGTGCTAGTGCAGGGAGTAACTATGGCTACACCTTC.

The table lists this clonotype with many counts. The CDR3 here is CASSVAGGINEQFF. The DNA of the CDR3 is TGTGCCAGCAGCGTAGCGGGGGGGATCAATGAGCAGTTCTTC. The chain couples TRBV6-1 to TRBJ2-1, with TRBD2 matching over 11 bases. The CDR3 totals 14 residues. Germline-derived CDR1 and CDR2 are MNHNS and SASEGT. Unmatched junction bases numbered 4, after V lost 6 bases and J lost 6 bases.

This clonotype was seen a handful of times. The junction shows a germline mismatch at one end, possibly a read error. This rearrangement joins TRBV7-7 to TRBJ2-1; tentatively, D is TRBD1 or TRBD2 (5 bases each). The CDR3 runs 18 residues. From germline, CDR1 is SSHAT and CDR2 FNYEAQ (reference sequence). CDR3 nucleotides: TGTGCTAGCAGCTTAAGTCCGGGGCTCCTTCCTCACGGCAATGAGCAGTTCTTC. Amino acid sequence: CASSLSPGLLPHGNEQFF.

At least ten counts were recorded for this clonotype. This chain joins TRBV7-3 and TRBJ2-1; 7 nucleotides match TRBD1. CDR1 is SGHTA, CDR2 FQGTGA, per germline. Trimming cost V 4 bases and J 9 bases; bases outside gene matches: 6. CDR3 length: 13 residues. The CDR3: CASSSGGRGEQFF. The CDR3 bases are TGTGCCAGCAGCTCAGGGGGTAGGGGTGAGCAGTTCTTC.

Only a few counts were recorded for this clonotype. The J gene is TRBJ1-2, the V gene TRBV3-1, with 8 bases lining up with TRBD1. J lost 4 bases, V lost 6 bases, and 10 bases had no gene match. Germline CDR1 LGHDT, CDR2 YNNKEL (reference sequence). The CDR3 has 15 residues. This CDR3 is CASRSRTGYAYGYTF. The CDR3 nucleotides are TGTGCCAGCAGGAGTCGGACAGGGTATGCCTATGGCTACACCTTC. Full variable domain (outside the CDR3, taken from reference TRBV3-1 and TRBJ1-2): DTAVSQTPKYLVTQMGNDKSIKCEQNLGHDTMYWYKQDSKKFLKIMFSYNNKELIINETVPNRFSPKSPDKAHLNLHINSLELGDSAVYFCASRSRTGYAYGYTFGSGTRLTVV.

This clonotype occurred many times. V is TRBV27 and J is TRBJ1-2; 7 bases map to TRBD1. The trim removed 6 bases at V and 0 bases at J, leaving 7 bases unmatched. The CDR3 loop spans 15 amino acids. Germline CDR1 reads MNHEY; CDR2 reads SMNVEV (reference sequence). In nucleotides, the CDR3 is TGTGCCAGCAGGACCTCGACAGGGACTAACTATGGCTACACCTTC. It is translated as CASRTSTGTNYGYTF.

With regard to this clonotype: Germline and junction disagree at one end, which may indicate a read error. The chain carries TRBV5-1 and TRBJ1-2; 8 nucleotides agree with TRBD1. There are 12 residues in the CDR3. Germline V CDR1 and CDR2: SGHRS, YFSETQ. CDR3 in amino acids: CASILTGDGYTF. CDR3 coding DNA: TGCGCCAGCATCTTGACAGGGGACGGCTACACCTTC. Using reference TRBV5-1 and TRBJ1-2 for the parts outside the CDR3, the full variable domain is KAGVTQTPRYLIKTRGQQVTLSCSPISGHRSVSWYQQTPGQGLQFLFEYFSETQRNKGNFPGRFSGRQFSNSRSEMNVSTLELGDSALYLCASILTGDGYTFGSGTRLTVV.

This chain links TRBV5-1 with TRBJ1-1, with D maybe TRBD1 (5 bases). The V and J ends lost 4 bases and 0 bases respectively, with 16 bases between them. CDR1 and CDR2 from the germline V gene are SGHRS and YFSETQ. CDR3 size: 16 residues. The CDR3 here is CASSPGWGRMNTEAFF. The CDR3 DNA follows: TGCGCCAGCAGCCCCGGGTGGGGCCGAATGAACACTGAAGCTTTCTTT. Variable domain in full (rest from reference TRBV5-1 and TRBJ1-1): KAGVTQTPRYLIKTRGQQVTLSCSPISGHRSVSWYQQTPGQGLQFLFEYFSETQRNKGNFPGRFSGRQFSNSRSEMNVSTLELGDSALYLCASSPGWGRMNTEAFFGQGTRLTVV.

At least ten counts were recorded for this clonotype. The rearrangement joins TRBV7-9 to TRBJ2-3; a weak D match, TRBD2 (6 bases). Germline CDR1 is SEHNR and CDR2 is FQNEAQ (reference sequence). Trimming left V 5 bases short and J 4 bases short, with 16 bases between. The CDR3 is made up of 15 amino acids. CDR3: CASSPSQWGADTQYF. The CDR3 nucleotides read TGTGCCAGCAGCCCAAGCCAGTGGGGGGCAGATACGCAGTATTTT.

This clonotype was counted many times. This chain's CDR3 is CSSRLVGKYNSPLHF. CDR3 nucleotides: TGCAGCTCGCGTCTCGTCGGAAAATATAATTCACCCCTCCACTTT. The V and J genes are TRBV29-1 and TRBJ1-6; D unresolved. With 8 bases removed from V and 4 bases from J, the gap between germline ends came to 18 bases. The CDR3 has 15 amino acids. The germline V gene has CDR1 SQVTM and CDR2 ANQGSEA.

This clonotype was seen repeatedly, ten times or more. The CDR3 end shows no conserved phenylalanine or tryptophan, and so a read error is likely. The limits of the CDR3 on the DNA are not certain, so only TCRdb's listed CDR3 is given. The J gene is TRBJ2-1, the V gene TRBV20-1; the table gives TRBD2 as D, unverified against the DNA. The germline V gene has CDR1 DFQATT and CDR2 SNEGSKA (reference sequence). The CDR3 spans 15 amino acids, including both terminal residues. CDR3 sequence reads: CSARAGGGGMAADVS.

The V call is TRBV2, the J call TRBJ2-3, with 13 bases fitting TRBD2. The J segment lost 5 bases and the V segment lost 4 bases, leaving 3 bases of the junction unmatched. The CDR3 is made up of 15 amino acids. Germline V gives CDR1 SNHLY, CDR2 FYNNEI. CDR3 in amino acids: CASSARLAGGDTQYF. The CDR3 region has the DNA TGTGCCAGCAGTGCTCGACTAGCGGGGGGAGATACGCAGTATTTT.

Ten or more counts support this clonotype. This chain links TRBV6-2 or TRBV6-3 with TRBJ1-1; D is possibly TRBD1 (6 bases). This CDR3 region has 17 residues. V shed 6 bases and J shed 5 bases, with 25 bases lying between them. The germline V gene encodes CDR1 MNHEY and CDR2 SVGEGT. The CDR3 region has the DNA TGTGCCAGCAGCCCCACAGGGAGGGCGGCTCGGGGTACTGAAGCTTTCTTT. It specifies CASSPTGRAARGTEAFF.